This T cell receptor (beta chain) is drawn from a study of blood T cell repertoires in COVID-19. Study at large: Some COVID-19 samples were acute and others convalescent; all came from the United States, Italy and Spain. The analysed material was cDNA or gDNA that came from T cells, B-cell-depleted T cells, or PBMCs.

Methods used by the authors: Amplification of reference gene primers was used by the study to estimate nucleated cell counts. Profiling relied on immunoSEQ multiplex PCR, and the TCRdb table lists in-frame clones only, not all of them. The DNA was the basis for D and trimming; V, J and clone size are from that table. Of 87,000 or so clones in the sample, 87% were seen once. With 1 base clipped from V and 7 bases from J, the junction kept 18 bases outside the gene matches. Germline V gene data show CDR1 as MGHRA and CDR2 as YSYEKL. The CDR3 extends over 19 amino acids. Sequencing was performed on peripheral blood. The J gene is TRBJ2-5, the V gene TRBV4-1; 10 bases map to TRBD1. The source is a woman between 50 and 59 years old with active or convalescent COVID-19. The CDR3 bases are TGCGCCAGCAGCCAAGCACCCCCCGCGGGACAGGGGAAGGAAGTGACCCAGTACTTC. Its protein product is CASSQAPPAGQGKEVTQYF.